This is a list of T cell receptor beta chains from one sample in a study of blood T cell repertoires in COVID-19. Profiled with immunoSEQ multiplex PCR; TCRdb holds only in-frame clones, not every one. This table holds hundreds of thousands of clones, around nine tenths found once. The sample consisted of PBMCs or T cells enriched from blood (not recorded which). The receptors shown here come from a woman between 35 and 50 years old who had recovered from COVID-19. CDR3s include the opening cysteine and the closing phenylalanine or tryptophan. A D gene is named only where the DNA matches it firmly. Clone size is given for some rows only: seen once, a few or many times, or a class if the clone is expanded.

j_gene | d_gene | v_gene | abundance | CDR3aa | CDR3nt
TRBJ2-5 | - | TRBV4-3 | - | CASSRRGWQETQYF | TGCGCCAGCAGCCGTCGAGGGTGGCAAGAGACCCAGTACTTC
TRBJ2-2 | TRBD1 | TRBV9 | - | CASSPEGASQRLNTGELFF | TGTGCCAGCAGCCCCGAGGGGGCTAGTCAACGGCTGAACACCGGGGAGCTGTTTTTT
TRBJ2-1 | TRBD2 | TRBV5-1 | - | CASSLSGISHNEQFF | TGCGCCAGCAGCTTAAGCGGGATTTCGCACAATGAGCAGTTCTTC
TRBJ2-7 | TRBD1 | TRBV28 | - | CASGLTGAYEQYF | TGTGCCAGCGGCCTAACAGGGGCCTACGAGCAGTACTTC
TRBJ2-7 | TRBD2 | TRBV5-1 | few | CASSPGGASYEQYF | TGCGCCAGCAGCCCGGGGGGGGCCTCCTACGAGCAGTACTTC
TRBJ1-5 | TRBD1 | TRBV19 | - | CASKAGTGGYNQPQHF | TGTGCCAGTAAGGCCGGGACAGGGGGCTACAATCAGCCCCAGCATTTT
TRBJ1-6 | - | TRBV11-2 | - | CASSLQGYNSPLHF | TGTGCCAGCAGCTTACAGGGTTATAATTCACCCCTCCACTTT
TRBJ1-5 | TRBD1 | TRBV2 | - | CASREDRGSNQPQHF | TGTGCCAGCAGGGAGGACAGGGGTAGCAATCAGCCCCAGCATTTT
TRBJ2-5 | - | TRBV28 | - | CASSLLGAGQYF | TGTGCCAGCAGTTTGCTGGGGGCCGGCCAGTACTTC
TRBJ1-6 | - | TRBV6-1 | - | CASSEQGHNNSPLHF | TGTGCCAGCAGTGAACAGGGACACAATAATTCACCCCTCCACTTT
TRBJ2-3 | TRBD2 | TRBV19 | - | CASSPRTSGYSTDTQYF | TGTGCCAGTAGTCCGCGGACTAGCGGGTATAGCACAGATACGCAGTATTTT
TRBJ1-5 | TRBD1 | TRBV28 | - | CASRHDRGGQPQHF | TGTGCCAGCAGACACGACAGGGGGGGTCAGCCCCAGCATTTT
TRBJ2-3 | - | TRBV7-9 | - | CASSSRTDSTDTQYF | TGTGCCAGCAGCTCAAGGACAGATAGCACAGATACGCAGTATTTT
TRBJ2-2 | - | TRBV27 | - | CASSFGGLAYTGELFF | TGTGCCAGCAGTTTCGGGGGGCTAGCTTACACCGGGGAGCTGTTTTTT
TRBJ1-2 | TRBD1 | TRBV7-9 | - | CASSLTGANYGYTF | TGTGCCAGCAGCTTAACAGGGGCGAACTATGGCTACACCTTC
TRBJ2-1 | - | TRBV13 | - | CASSLRDSNNEQFF | TGTGCCAGCAGCTTGCGGGACTCCAACAATGAGCAGTTCTTC
TRBJ2-7 | TRBD1 | TRBV6-5 | once | CASSTRDRGSYEQYF | TGTGCCAGCAGTACCCGGGACAGGGGCTCCTACGAGCAGTACTTC
TRBJ2-3 | TRBD1 | TRBV15 | - | CATSTPDRATQYF | TGTGCCACCAGCACCCCCGACAGGGCCACGCAGTATTTT
TRBJ1-1 | - | TRBV7-2 | - | CASSLSGNTEAFF | TGTGCCAGCAGCTTAAGCGGGAACACTGAAGCTTTCTTT
TRBJ1-5 | TRBD1 | TRBV27 | - | CASSRDRWDPQHF | TGTGCCAGCAGTCGGGACAGATGGGATCCCCAGCATTTT
TRBJ1-2 | - | TRBV9 | - | CASSVLGTSDGYTF | TGTGCCAGCAGCGTGCTAGGGACATCTGATGGCTACACCTTC
TRBJ2-3 | TRBD2 | TRBV4-1 | - | CASSQESLAGVMGTDTQYF | TGCGCCAGCAGCCAAGAGAGCTTAGCGGGAGTCATGGGCACAGATACGCAGTATTTT
TRBJ2-3 | - | TRBV10-3 | - | CAISGEAGDTQYF | TGTGCCATCAGTGGCGAGGCTGGCGATACGCAGTATTTT
TRBJ1-1 | - | TRBV25-1 | - | CASSEFVEAFF | TGTGCCAGCAGTGAATTCGTAGAAGCTTTCTTT
TRBJ2-1 | - | TRBV7-2 | - | CASSRSGLARYNEQFF | TGTGCCAGCAGCCGGAGCGGGCTAGCGAGGTACAATGAGCAGTTCTTC
TRBJ2-1 | TRBD2 | TRBV2 | - | CASSPPGGLTNNEQFF | TGTGCCAGCAGTCCTCCGGGGGGACTAACGAACAATGAGCAGTTCTTC
TRBJ2-7 | - | TRBV24-1 | - | CATSDYRRGNNEQYF | TGTGCCACCAGTGATTACCGCAGGGGCAACAACGAGCAGTACTTC
TRBJ2-1 | TRBD1 | TRBV20-1 | - | CSARTGGEQFF | TGCAGTGCTAGGACAGGGGGTGAGCAGTTCTTC
TRBJ2-7 | - | TRBV15 | - | CATSRDHWYEQYF | TGTGCCACCAGCAGAGACCACTGGTACGAGCAGTACTTC
TRBJ2-1 | TRBD2 | TRBV7-2 | - | CASSLDPPGLAGGGEQFF | TGTGCCAGCAGCTTGGACCCACCGGGACTAGCGGGTGGCGGTGAGCAGTTCTTC
TRBJ2-1 | TRBD1 | TRBV29-1 | - | CSVRPKGTGVGGYNEQFF | TGCAGCGTGCGACCCAAGGGGACAGGGGTTGGGGGCTACAATGAGCAGTTCTTC
TRBJ1-5 | - | TRBV20-1 | - | CSASDSSNQPQHF | TGCAGTGCTAGTGACAGTAGCAATCAGCCCCAGCATTTT
TRBJ1-5 | - | TRBV30 | - | CAWSYGGQPQHF | TGTGCCTGGAGTTACGGGGGACAGCCCCAGCATTTT
TRBJ2-7 | - | TRBV12-3/TRBV12-4 | - | CASSLREAYEQYF | TGTGCCAGCAGTTTGAGGGAGGCCTACGAGCAGTACTTC
TRBJ1-4 | - | TRBV4-3 | - | CASSREQGRNEKLFF | TGCGCCAGCAGCCGGGAACAGGGACGGAATGAAAAACTGTTTTTT
TRBJ2-5 | TRBD2 | TRBV27 | once | CASSSTSGRIPETQYF | TGTGCCAGCAGTTCGACTAGCGGGAGAATCCCTGAGACCCAGTACTTC
TRBJ2-3 | - | TRBV6-5 | - | CASSRRRQGTDTQYF | TGTGCCAGCAGCCGACGTCGACAGGGCACAGATACGCAGTATTTT
TRBJ1-2 | TRBD1 | TRBV7-2 | - | CASSADRGYYGYTF | TGTGCCAGCAGCGCGGACAGGGGATACTATGGCTACACCTTC
TRBJ1-5 | TRBD1 | TRBV27 | - | CASSSFSQGADQPQHF | TGTGCCAGCAGTTCTTTTTCACAGGGGGCGGATCAGCCCCAGCATTTT
TRBJ2-2 | - | TRBV4-3 | - | CASSQRGGVNTGELFF | TGCGCCAGCAGCCAACGTGGCGGGGTGAACACCGGGGAGCTGTTTTTT
TRBJ1-3 | - | TRBV9 | - | CASSGGGNTIYF | TGTGCCAGCAGCGGCGGGGGGAACACCATATATTTT